The 29 T cell receptor beta chains below were found in one sample sequenced in a study of cytomegalovirus exposure and HLA in healthy donors. Vbeta (60) and Jbeta (13) primers were used in the PCR. Data came from immunoSEQ multiplex PCR; TCRdb stores just in-frame clones and leaves some out. Here the sample table reports around 76,000 clones. Sequencing input: PBMCs. The receptors originated from an older woman in good health and CMV-seronegative.

The chain employs TRBV2 and TRBJ2-1; unclear D gene. V dropped 7 bases and J dropped 9 bases, with 16 bases sitting between them. Germline CDR1 reads SNHLY; CDR2 reads FYNNEI. The CDR3 extends over 13 amino acids. The CDR3 here is CASNIKLLFEQFF. CDR3 DNA: TGTGCCAGCAATATCAAGCTCCTCTTTGAGCAGTTCTTC.

This rearrangement joins TRBV4-3 to TRBJ1-1; no clear D gene. Trimming pared 0 bases from V and 6 bases from J, leaving 17 bases between. Germline CDR1 LGHNA, CDR2 YSLEER. CDR3 length: 16 amino acids. The CDR3 region has the DNA TGCGCCAGCAGCCAAGAAACGGGAATTGCTGGCTCTGAAGCTTTCTTT. It codes for CASSQETGIAGSEAFF.

The CDR3, as DNA: TGTGCCAGCAGCCACGGGACAGGAAACACCATATATTTT. It codes for CASSHGTGNTIYF. The chain is built from TRBV11-3 and TRBJ1-3; perhaps TRBD1 as D (6 bases). The CDR3 loop spans 13 amino acids. The germline CDR1 and CDR2 sequences are SGHNT and YENEEA. Deletions cut 5 bases from V and 4 bases from J, with 9 bases between.

The rearrangement uses TRBV2 and TRBJ1-3; TRBD1 aligns across 9 bases. Germline lookup yields CDR1 SNHLY and CDR2 FYNNEI. This CDR3 region has 15 residues. Trimming took 5 bases from V and 2 from J; bases not matched to a gene: 4. The CDR3 bases are TGTGCCAGCAGTCCCAGGGACAGGGCTGGAAACACCATATATTTT. It specifies CASSPRDRAGNTIYF.

The chain uses TRBV19 and TRBJ1-1; 9 positions match TRBD1. V lost 2 bases, J lost 4 bases, and 5 bases stayed unmatched. This CDR3 spans 15 amino acids. The V gene's germline CDR1 is LNHDA and CDR2 SQIVND (reference sequence). This chain's CDR3 is CASSISGTGSTEAFF. The CDR3 DNA follows: TGTGCCAGTAGTATAAGCGGGACAGGGAGCACTGAAGCTTTCTTT.

This rearrangement joins TRBV28 to TRBJ2-3, with TRBD2 matching over 8 bases. This CDR3 contains 15 residues. Per the germline V gene, CDR1 is MDHEN and CDR2 is SYDVKM. The J segment lost 0 bases and the V segment lost 5 bases, leaving 4 bases of the junction unmatched. CDR3 DNA: TGTGCCAGCAGTCAACTAGCGGATAGCACAGATACGCAGTATTTT. This translates into CASSQLADSTDTQYF.

This rearrangement joins TRBV30 to TRBJ1-5; D unclear. The CDR3 covers 15 residues. Per the germline V gene, CDR1 is GTSNPN and CDR2 is SVGIG (reference sequence). V shed 1 base and J shed 2 bases, with 12 bases lying between them. In DNA form, the CDR3 reads TGTGCCTGGAGTGATGATCTACGTGGCAATCAGCCCCAGCATTTT. Translating it yields CAWSDDLRGNQPQHF. Complete variable domain (other parts from reference TRBV30 and TRBJ1-5): SQTIHQWPATLVQPVGSPLSLECTVEGTSNPNLYWYRQAAGRGLQLLFYSVGIGQISSEVPQNLSASRPQDRQFILSSKKLLLSDSGFYLCAWSDDLRGNQPQHFGDGTRLSIL.

V is TRBV11-3 and J is TRBJ2-7; 9 bases are shared with TRBD1. The CDR3 loop spans 15 amino acids. The J segment lost 3 bases and the V segment lost 5 bases, leaving 8 bases of the junction unmatched. Germline assignment: CDR1 SGHNT and CDR2 YENEEA. CDR3 bases: TGTGCCAGCAGCCCCCGACAGGGGGGGTTCTACGAGCAGTACTTC. This codes for CASSPRQGGFYEQYF.

CDR3 sequence: CASRGTGWGSYEQYF. CDR3 in DNA: TGTGCCAGCAGGGGGACAGGGTGGGGCTCCTACGAGCAGTACTTC. The chain carries TRBV28 and TRBJ2-7; 9 bases match TRBD1. V lost 6 bases, J lost 0 bases, and 6 bases stayed unmatched. CDR3 length: 15 amino acids. Germline V lookup: CDR1 MDHEN, CDR2 SYDVKM.

The chain uses TRBV15 and TRBJ2-7; a weak D match, TRBD1 (7 bases). CDR1 and CDR2 (germline): LNHNV, YYDKDF (reference sequence). This CDR3 comprises 17 residues. Trimming took off 1 base at V and 3 bases at J, with 19 bases between the two ends. For the CDR3, the DNA is TGTGCCACCAGCAGAGTTTATGGCGGGACAGTAGACTACGAGCAGTACTTC. It specifies CATSRVYGGTVDYEQYF.

The chain links TRBV5-3 to TRBJ2-3; a possible D gene is TRBD2 (6 bases). TRBV5-3 is given ORF status, its function remaining uncertain. This CDR3 region has 15 residues. Trimming took 6 bases from V and 5 from J, leaving 19 bases between them. DNA for the CDR3: TGTGCCAGAACAGAGCGGGCTAGCCGGGGAGATACGCAGTATTTT. Translated, it gives CARTERASRGDTQYF.

The V and J genes are TRBV7-2 and TRBJ1-4; D not certain. CDR3 length: 13 amino acids. The V end lost 2 bases, the J end lost 13 bases, and 14 bases lay between the germline ends. The germline CDR1 and CDR2 sequences are SGHTA and FQGNSA. This chain's CDR3 is CASSLYRGEVLFF. In DNA form, the CDR3 reads TGTGCCAGCAGCTTATACCGCGGAGAAGTACTGTTTTTT.

The rearrangement uses TRBV5-4 and TRBJ2-7; perhaps TRBD2 as D (5 bases). This CDR3 is 14 amino acids long. Trimming shortened V by 4 bases and J by 4 bases, and 15 bases separated the two germline ends. Germline CDR1 is SGHNT and CDR2 is YYREEE (reference sequence). CDR3 coding DNA: TGTGCCAGCAGCGCTACTAGTGTGTCATACGAGCAGTACTTC. Translation gives CASSATSVSYEQYF.

CDR3 protein: CASARGSGSYEQYF. DNA of the CDR3: TGCGCCAGCGCAAGGGGTAGCGGGAGCTACGAGCAGTACTTC. V usage is TRBV5-1 and J usage is TRBJ2-7; the match to TRBD2 covers 9 bases. Germline CDR1 and CDR2: SGHRS and YFSETQ. With V trimmed by 7 bases and J by 3 bases, 8 bases remained unmatched. The CDR3 loop spans 14 amino acids.

This chain uses TRBV6-1 with TRBJ1-3; D might be TRBD1 (6 bases). Germline CDR1 is MNHNS and CDR2 is SASEGT. This CDR3 is built from 15 residues. Trimming shortened V by 6 bases and J by 4 bases, and 16 bases separated the two germline ends. CDR3 amino acids: CASRTTTGFGNTIYF. As DNA, the CDR3 is TGTGCCAGCAGGACCACCACAGGGTTCGGAAACACCATATATTTT.

The chain carries TRBV18 and TRBJ2-7; the D gene is possibly TRBD1 (6 bases). The CDR3 is 15 residues long. V gave up 3 bases and J gave up 2 bases, with 14 bases separating them. CDR1 and CDR2 from the germline V gene are KGHSH and LQKENI. The CDR3 bases are TGTGCCAGCTCACCCGGGACACTCACAACCTACGAGCAGTACTTC. Its protein is CASSPGTLTTYEQYF. The variable domain in full, completed from reference TRBV18 and TRBJ2-7, reads NAGVMQNPRHLVRRRGQEARLRCSPMKGHSHVYWYRQLPEEGLKFMVYLQKENIIDESGMPKERFSAEFPKEGPSILRIQQVVRGDSAAYFCASSPGTLTTYEQYFGPGTRLTVT.

The CDR3 DNA follows: TGCGCCAGCAACACTAGCGGTAGCTCCTACAATGAGCAGTTCTTC. This codes for CASNTSGSSYNEQFF. The V call is TRBV10-1, the J call TRBJ2-1, with 8 bases lining up with TRBD2. After removal of 7 bases from V and 0 bases from J, the junction contained 5 bases not matched to a gene. This CDR3 is 15 amino acids long. CDR1 and CDR2 from the germline V gene are WNHNN and SYGVQD (reference sequence).

This chain uses TRBV9 with TRBJ1-1, with D perhaps matching TRBD1 (6 bases). The germline gives CDR1 SGDLS, CDR2 YYNGEE. This CDR3 has 12 amino acids. Trimming left V 0 bases short and J 10 bases short, with 10 bases between. The CDR3 reads CASSVEQGTAFF. Here the CDR3 DNA reads TGTGCCAGCAGCGTAGAACAGGGCACAGCTTTCTTT.

The rearrangement uses TRBV28 and TRBJ1-1; unclear D gene. Trimming pared 6 bases from V and 0 bases from J, leaving 8 bases between. CDR1 and CDR2 (germline): MDHEN, SYDVKM. This CDR3 is built from 13 residues. The CDR3 DNA reads as TGTGCCAGCAGAAAACCGGTGAACACTGAAGCTTTCTTT. Encoded protein: CASRKPVNTEAFF.

The rearrangement links TRBV28 to TRBJ2-7; no firm D call. Trimming left V 7 bases short and J 4 bases short, with 20 bases between. The germline V gene has CDR1 MDHEN and CDR2 SYDVKM. The CDR3 has 15 residues. In nucleotides, the CDR3 is TGTGCCAGCACCTTTTCGACCGGAGCTAATTACGAGCAGTACTTC. This encodes CASTFSTGANYEQYF.

A word on this clone: Other DNA sequences within the sample encode an identical CDR3. J is TRBJ1-1 and V is TRBV6-5; no firm D call. Germline CDR1 is MNHEY and CDR2 is SVGAGI. This CDR3 is 13 amino acids long. V was pared by 0 bases and J by 1 base, with 3 bases between. The DNA for the CDR3 is TGTGCCAGCAGTTACTCCCGGAACACTGAAGCTTTCTTT. Translation gives CASSYSRNTEAFF.

The rearrangement links TRBV5-8 to TRBJ2-1; D is ambiguous. The length of the CDR3 is 10 residues. The V end lost 3 bases, the J end lost 9 bases, and 4 bases lay between the germline ends. Germline CDR1 and CDR2: SGHTS and YDEGEE. Here the CDR3 reads CASSSFEQFF. The CDR3 DNA is TGTGCCAGCAGCTCCTTTGAGCAGTTCTTC.

V is TRBV18 and J is TRBJ1-1; D is perhaps TRBD1 (5 bases). Germline-derived CDR1 and CDR2 are KGHSH and LQKENI. The CDR3 has 15 residues. Trimming took 2 bases from V and 2 from J, leaving 12 bases between them. The CDR3 bases are TGTGCCAGCTCACCATATCATCAGGGCAACACTGAAGCTTTCTTT. This codes for CASSPYHQGNTEAFF.

The chain carries TRBV9 and TRBJ2-1, with D perhaps matching TRBD2 (6 bases). Germline CDR1 reads SGDLS; CDR2 reads YYNGEE. The ends were cut back, 4 bases at V and 4 bases at J, with 15 bases in the middle. There are 15 residues in the CDR3. The CDR3 loop is CASSLGGTRYNEQFF. The CDR3 region has the DNA TGTGCCAGCAGCCTAGGAGGGACTCGATACAATGAGCAGTTCTTC.

The chain employs TRBV10-3 and TRBJ1-1; D is ambiguous. Germline CDR1 and CDR2: ENHRY and SYGVKD. The germline V and J ends were trimmed by 2 bases and 1 base, with 11 bases remaining between them. The CDR3 spans 15 residues. The DNA of the CDR3 is TGTGCCATCAGTGAGATTCCAGGATCGAACACTGAAGCTTTCTTT. Protein product: CAISEIPGSNTEAFF.

This rearrangement joins TRBV7-8 to TRBJ2-7; 7 nucleotides match TRBD1. Per the germline V gene, CDR1 is SGHVS and CDR2 is FQNEAQ. The CDR3 sequence is 15 residues long. J was trimmed by 4 bases and V by 3 bases; bases with no gene match: 9. CDR3 coding DNA: TGTGCCAGCAGCTTGGTCAGGGGGAGATTTTACGAGCAGTACTTC. Translation gives CASSLVRGRFYEQYF.

V is TRBV6-5 and J is TRBJ2-7; D unresolved. Germline values: CDR1 MNHEY, CDR2 SVGAGI. The CDR3 runs 11 residues. Between the trimmed V and J ends, which lost 6 bases and 4 bases, there was a span of 7 bases. CDR3 sequence reads: CASRHEYEQYF. The CDR3 region has the DNA TGTGCCAGCAGACATGAATACGAGCAGTACTTC.

The chain couples TRBV28 to TRBJ1-2, with D possibly matching TRBD1 (6 bases). The CDR3 is 16 amino acids. Trimming left V 5 bases short and J 8 bases short, with 24 bases between. Germline V gene lookup returns CDR1 MDHEN and CDR2 SYDVKM. CDR3 loop: CASSKNDGTSSMGYTF. CDR3 DNA sequence: TGTGCCAGCAGTAAGAATGACGGGACATCGTCTATGGGCTACACCTTC.

This chain links TRBV5-1 with TRBJ1-5; 9 bases fit TRBD1. V trimming: 3 bases; J trimming: 7 bases; junction bases outside the gene matches: 5. CDR1 SGHRS and CDR2 YFSETQ come from the germline V gene. The CDR3 length is 14 residues. The CDR3 sequence is CASSSQGAGQPQHF. CDR3 coding DNA: TGCGCCAGCAGCTCACAGGGGGCAGGACAGCCCCAGCATTTT.